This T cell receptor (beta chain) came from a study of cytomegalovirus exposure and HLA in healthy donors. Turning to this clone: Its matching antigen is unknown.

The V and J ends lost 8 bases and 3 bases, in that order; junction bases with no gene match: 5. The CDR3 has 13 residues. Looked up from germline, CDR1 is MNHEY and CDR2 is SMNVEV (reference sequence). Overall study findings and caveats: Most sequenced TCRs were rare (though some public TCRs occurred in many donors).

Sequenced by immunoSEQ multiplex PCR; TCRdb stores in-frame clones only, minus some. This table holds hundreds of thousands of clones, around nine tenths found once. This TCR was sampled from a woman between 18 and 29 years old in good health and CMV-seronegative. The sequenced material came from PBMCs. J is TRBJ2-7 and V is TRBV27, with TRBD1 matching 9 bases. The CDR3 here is CASGRTGDYEQYF. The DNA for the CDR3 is TGTGCCAGCGGTCGGACAGGGGACTACGAGCAGTACTTC.